These 19 T cell receptor beta chains were sequenced from one sample in a study of regulatory T cells in long-lasting Graves disease. Regarding time point: newly diagnosed GD, antithyroid drugs for less than 3 months. TCR sequences were obtained from RNA taken from PBMCs. Both iRepertoire HTBI primers and Arm-PCR of CDR3 regions were used to build the TCR beta libraries. TCRdb reanalysed the multiplex PCR reads using MiXCR and keeps one entry per CDR3 protein. Seen here are roughly 380,000 distinct CDR3 sequences, roughly a sixth observed once, and the top ten hold approximately 22%. Sequencing used peripheral blood mononuclear cells (PBMCs), obtained at new diagnosis, from a patient treated with antithyroid drugs. Receptors were obtained from a female donor with Graves disease.

The chain links TRBV4-1 to TRBJ1-5, with D hard to call. The V end was cut by 0 bases, the J end by 9 bases, with 9 bases between. CDR1 and CDR2 from the germline V gene are MGHRA and YSYEKL. CDR3 length: 13 amino acids. CDR3 bases: TGCGCCAGCAGCCAAGACCCACAAGCGCCCCAGCATTTT. Residues: CASSQDPQAPQHF.

This clonotype was recorded at least ten times. The V call is TRBV28, the J call TRBJ1-6; 7 nucleotides agree with TRBD1. Trimming removed 8 bases from V and 0 bases from J; junction bases left unmatched: 10. The CDR3 consists of 17 residues. CDR1 is MDHEN, CDR2 SYDVKM, per germline. The CDR3 DNA reads as TGTGCCAGCGAGGGGACGGGACAGTTCTCCTATAATTCACCCCTCCACTTT. Its translation: CASEGTGQFSYNSPLHF.

This clonotype has at least ten counts. The chain employs TRBV4-1 and TRBJ2-7; D is uncertain. This CDR3 region has 13 residues. Germline values: CDR1 MGHRA, CDR2 YSYEKL. V gave up 0 bases and J gave up 4 bases, with 7 bases separating them. CDR3 sequence reads: CASSQDLRYEQYF. The CDR3 DNA sequence: TGCGCCAGCAGCCAAGATCTCAGATACGAGCAGTACTTC.

This clonotype was observed many times. The chain couples TRBV7-9 to TRBJ2-1, with D tentatively TRBD2 (5 bases). This CDR3 is built from 13 residues. Trimming shortened V by 4 bases and J by 6 bases, and 10 bases separated the two germline ends. Germline-derived CDR1 and CDR2 are SEHNR and FQNEAQ (reference sequence). The CDR3, as DNA: TGTGCCAGCAGCTCAGAAAGCGGCAATGAGCAGTTCTTC. It specifies CASSSESGNEQFF.

This clonotype was recorded at least ten times. J is TRBJ1-2 and V is TRBV20-1, with TRBD1 identical over 7 bases. The CDR3 is 13 residues long. Germline V lookup: CDR1 DFQATT, CDR2 SNEGSKA (reference sequence). J was trimmed by 2 bases and V by 6 bases; bases with no gene match: 6. The chain's CDR3 is CSANDRENYGYTF. In DNA form, the CDR3 reads TGCAGTGCAAACGACAGGGAGAACTATGGCTACACCTTC.

The table lists this clonotype with many counts. CDR3 residues: CASSEGRVTRGYTF. The CDR3 nucleotides are TGTGCCAGCAGTGAAGGAAGGGTGACGAGGGGCTACACCTTC. This chain uses TRBV25-1 with TRBJ1-2; D gene uncertain. Germline V gene sequence: CDR1 MGHDK, CDR2 SYGVNS. The CDR3 is made up of 14 amino acids. The V end lost 2 bases, the J end lost 8 bases, and 15 bases lay between the germline ends.

In this sample, this clonotype turned up many times. This rearrangement joins TRBV6-5 to TRBJ1-3, with TRBD1 identical over 7 bases. The CDR3 totals 14 residues. CDR1 is MNHEY, CDR2 SVGAGI, per germline. The junction had 1 base not matched to a gene; V was cut back by 0 bases and J by 5 bases. The CDR3 loop is CASSYSGQRNTIYF. Written as DNA, the CDR3 is TGTGCCAGCAGTTACTCGGGACAGCGAAACACCATATATTTT.

This clonotype was found many times. J is TRBJ1-2 and V is TRBV7-9, with TRBD1 identical over 7 bases. V lost 5 bases and J lost 3; bases outside the gene matches: 12. This CDR3 has 16 amino acids. CDR1 SEHNR and CDR2 FQNEAQ come from the germline V gene (reference sequence). The CDR3 bases are TGTGCCAGCAGCCAAGCAACGACAGGGTCAGACTATGGCTACACCTTC. Protein sequence: CASSQATTGSDYGYTF.

The table lists this clonotype with many counts. The CDR3 loop is CASSITGNQPQHF. The CDR3 DNA reads as TGTGCCAGCAGCATCACTGGCAATCAGCCCCAGCATTTT. The rearrangement joins TRBV11-2 to TRBJ1-5; D is undetermined. Trimming took off 5 bases at V and 2 bases at J, with 7 bases between the two ends. Germline loops: CDR1 SGHAT, CDR2 FQNNGV. The CDR3 extends over 13 amino acids.

Remarks on this clonotype: A junction end diverges from the germline sequence, so it may reflect a read error. The chain carries TRBV7-9 and TRBJ2-1; TRBD2 agrees at 10 bases. The CDR3 runs 14 residues. Germline V gives CDR1 SEHNR, CDR2 FQNEAQ (reference sequence). As DNA, the CDR3 is TGTGCCATCAGCGGGGGGGCCGTTTACAATGAGCAGTTCTTC. Translation gives CAISGGAVYNEQFF.

A note on this clonotype: A much more abundant neighbour one base away suggests this may be a read error. V is TRBV7-9 and J is TRBJ2-7; D ambiguous. This CDR3 has 11 residues. V dropped 3 bases and J dropped 3 bases, with 3 bases sitting between them. CDR1 SEHNR and CDR2 FQNEAQ come from the germline V gene (reference sequence). Written as DNA, the CDR3 is TGTGCCAGCAGCTTCCACTACGAGCAGTACTTC. The encoded protein is CASSFHYEQYF.

In its sample, this clonotype was seen many times. The V gene is TRBV2, the J gene TRBJ2-7; 7 nucleotides align to TRBD2. The CDR3 is 15 amino acids. Looked up from germline, CDR1 is SNHLY and CDR2 is FYNNEI. The V gene end was trimmed by 10 bases and the J gene end by 5 bases; junction bases not matched to a gene: 17. The CDR3 nucleotides read TGTGCCACGCAACTCGGACTAGTAGAGGTCCACGAGCAGTACTTC. It is translated as CATQLGLVEVHEQYF.

Many counts were recorded for this clonotype. This chain uses TRBV6-4 with TRBJ2-1; TRBD2 aligns across 11 bases. V lost 7 bases and J lost 6; bases outside the gene matches: 5. CDR3 length: 14 amino acids. From germline, CDR1 is MRHNA and CDR2 SNTAGT. CDR3 in amino acids: CASKGTSGSNEQFF. CDR3 coding DNA: TGTGCCAGCAAGGGGACTAGCGGATCCAATGAGCAGTTCTTC.

This clonotype has only a few counts. The chain combines TRBV5-1 with TRBJ1-2, with a tentative D call TRBD1 (5 bases). The CDR3 totals 18 residues. CDR1 and CDR2 (germline): SGHRS, YFSETQ. V gave up 1 base and J gave up 4 bases, with 23 bases separating them. The chain's CDR3 is CASSLKRWHTQGVYGYTF. The CDR3 DNA sequence: TGCGCCAGCAGCTTGAAACGGTGGCACACCCAAGGGGTCTATGGCTACACCTTC.

The genes are TRBV27 and TRBJ1-1; D possibly corresponds to TRBD1 (6 bases). Germline lookup yields CDR1 MNHEY and CDR2 SMNVEV (reference sequence). The CDR3 consists of 15 residues. V shed 6 bases and J shed 1 base, with 15 bases lying between them. CDR3 coding DNA: TGTGCCAGCAGCAAGCCGGGACAAGCGAACACTGAAGCTTTCTTT. Its translation is CASSKPGQANTEAFF.

J is TRBJ1-4 and V is TRBV7-9, with D tentatively TRBD1 (5 bases). V was trimmed by 5 bases and J by 4 bases, leaving 11 bases between them. The CDR3 is made up of 14 amino acids. Germline V lookup: CDR1 SEHNR, CDR2 FQNEAQ (reference sequence). Written as DNA, the CDR3 is TGTGCCAGCAGCCTCGGGACGAATAATGAAAAACTGTTTTTT. It yields the protein CASSLGTNNEKLFF.

This clonotype was seen repeatedly, ten times or more. The rearrangement links TRBV5-5 to TRBJ2-2, with a weak D call TRBD2 (6 bases). CDR1 SGHKS and CDR2 YYEKEE come from the germline V gene (reference sequence). The CDR3 runs to 16 residues. The V and J ends lost 4 bases and 5 bases respectively, with 18 bases between them. CDR3 sequence (DNA): TGTGCCAGCAGCCCGACCGGGACTTTCGAAACCGGGGAGCTGTTTTTT. Translation: CASSPTGTFETGELFF.

The genes are TRBV18 and TRBJ1-1, with 10 bases that match TRBD1. The germline CDR1 and CDR2 sequences are KGHSH and LQKENI. The CDR3 length is 15 residues. V trimming: 5 bases; J trimming: 7 bases; junction bases outside the gene matches: 10. The CDR3 sequence is CASSKRQGATVEAFF. The DNA for the CDR3 is TGTGCCAGCTCAAAACGACAGGGGGCGACGGTTGAAGCTTTCTTT.

With respect to this clonotype: It may be a read error: a sequence one base away is much more abundant. This sequence joins TRBV6-5 and TRBJ2-5, with TRBD1 identical over 8 bases. The germline V gene encodes CDR1 MNHEY and CDR2 SVGAGI. This CDR3 is 14 amino acids long. The CDR3 sequence: CTSSSRQGRETQYF. As DNA, the CDR3 is TGTACCAGCAGTTCCCGACAGGGGAGAGAGACCCAGTACTTC.